This T cell receptor beta chain was sequenced in a study of T cell responses to AZD1222 COVID-19 vaccine (dated by TCRdb to 2020 to 2023). In the study overall: TCR sequencing covered roughly 230 trial participants: approximately 200 given two doses of AZD1222 and 26 given two doses of MenACWY control vaccine. Trial participants were enrolled by age into 18-55, 56-69 and 70-plus year subgroups, with about 150, 28 and 57 TCR-sequenced participants respectively. What the authors observed across the whole study: Spike-specific TCR breadth and depth rose significantly after two AZD1222 doses compared with day 0 and with MenACWY recipients. Participants were mostly white British, with more females than males. The authors suggested clonal diversity may have been underestimated. Conclusions about previously exposed vaccinees are limited because only six or seven AZD1222 recipients were SARS-CoV-2 seropositive at baseline. Because no day 14 peak-response samples were available, repertoires were characterized only after the peak T cell response. Vaccine-associated CD4 TCRs spanned the whole spike protein, with dominant responses in regions 160-218 and 743-854. Reportedly, close to half of the unique spike-specific TCRs recognized epitopes lying outside the regions that are mutated in the B.1.351 and B.1.1.7 variants. The 56-69-year group was small, and its depth increase did not reach significance, likely because of low power.

The time point label for this specimen denotes: about 28 days (+/-7) after the second vaccine dose. AZD1222 recipients given second doses at about 4 weeks or at about 12 weeks were pooled, since spike-specific TCR depth and breadth were not found to differ between the two schedules. Samples from vaccinated people were obtained from the UK trials COV001 and COV002, which included a single-blind randomized controlled phase 2/3 trial of AZD1222 (ChAdOx1 nCoV-19) in healthy adults. For TCRbeta chain sequencing, PBMC samples were collected from trial participants at day 0 and at day 28 after the second dose. This clone appeared a few times. The antigen this receptor binds is unknown. No qualities accompany the bases; no much larger clone lies one base away. V is clipped by 3 bases and J by 8 bases, and the sequence between their germline boundaries is 13 bases long. The germline V gene encodes CDR1 WSHSY and CDR2 SAAADI. Including cysteine and phenylalanine, the CDR3 has 13 amino acids. Kept here is only the CDR3 DNA, which spans 39 bases and is read in frame from base 1.

The CDR3 regions of human TCRbeta chains were subjected to immunosequencing. The authors' pipeline ran thus. Repertoire TCRs were matched against a reference library of SARS-CoV-2-specific TCRs generated with the MIRA antigen-specificity platform. Breadth was defined as the fraction of unique TCRs that were SARS-CoV-2-associated. Depth was defined as the fraction of total T cells that were SARS-CoV-2-associated. Each spike-specific TCR was assigned to its reactive spike region and to a CD4 or CD8 class using the MIRA data. Log10-transformed breadth and depth values were compared by one-way ANOVA with Sidak's multiple comparisons tests. This is the immuneACCESS table as TCRdb keeps it, with only in-frame sequences that have V and J called. A part of the clones is gone; compared with another copy, unresolved V genes explain less than half, and the rest is unexplained. Clonal size and the V and J genes are those of that table, whereas D and trimming came from the DNA. This sample has about 170,000 clones in its table, and roughly 89% of those were observed once. The ten most abundant clones make up about 1% of the sample.

This specimen was peripheral blood, taken 28 days after the second AZD1222 dose. Recombination connected TRBV10-2 to TRBJ1-2, with the D segment identity uncertain. This clonotype was obtained from an adult who received the AZD1222 COVID-19 vaccine. The bases are TGCGCCAGCAGTGAAGGGCAGGACGGGGGCTACACCTTC. It encodes CASSEGQDGGYTF.